The clone carrying this T cell receptor (beta chain) was counted at least ten times. The sample belongs to a study of T-cell reconstitution after alpha-beta-depleted transplantation in children. V lost 5 bases and J 2 bases, leaving 17 bases between the germline ends. The germline V gene encodes CDR1 SGHRS and CDR2 YFSETQ. The CDR3 consists of 16 residues. The authors prepared the TCRbeta library with unique molecular identifiers. TCRdb used MiXCR to reprocess the PCR reads, holding one entry per CDR3 protein. The sample consists of 200,000 to 300,000 distinct CDR3 sequences, more than 10% of them appearing once.

The material was PBMCs from the stem cell graft donor, obtained from the stem cell graft. The chain combines TRBV5-1 with TRBJ2-1, with TRBD1 as a possible D gene (6 bases). The sequence was obtained from a human donor who donated a stem cell graft to a child with acute lymphoblastic leukemia. The CDR3 is CASRPAAGTPYNEQFF. DNA for the CDR3: TGCGCCAGCAGACCCGCTGCCGGGACACCCTACAATGAGCAGTTCTTC.